The 19 T cell receptor beta chains listed next were all sequenced from one sample in a study of cytomegalovirus exposure and HLA in healthy donors. 60 Vbeta and 13 Jbeta primers were used in PCR. Here immunoSEQ multiplex PCR was the method, and the copy in TCRdb shows in-frame clones only, minus some. The repertoire table contains 87,000 or so clones. The material sequenced was PBMCs. The receptors derive from a man aged 45-65 years in good health and CMV-seropositive.

The V gene is TRBV19, the J gene TRBJ1-1, with D uncertain. Trimming left V 5 bases short and J 3 bases short, with 13 bases between. This CDR3 comprises 14 residues. Germline-derived CDR1 and CDR2 are LNHDA and SQIVND (reference sequence). The CDR3 spells CASSPYEGYTEAFF. CDR3 in DNA: TGTGCCAGTAGTCCTTATGAGGGTTACACTGAAGCTTTCTTT. Based on the CDR3 plus reference TRBV19 and TRBJ1-1, the full variable domain is DGGITQSPKYLFRKEGQNVTLSCEQNLNHDAMYWYRQDPGQGLRLIYYSQIVNDFQKGDIAEGYSVSREKKESFPLTVTSAQKNPTAFYLCASSPYEGYTEAFFGQGTRLTVV.

The V and J genes are TRBV7-2 and TRBJ2-3; the D is unclear. Germline V gene lookup returns CDR1 SGHTA and CDR2 FQGNSA. This CDR3 is 12 amino acids long. Trimming cost V 3 bases and J 2 bases, with 3 bases left between them. The CDR3: CASSFYTDTQYF. The CDR3 region has the DNA TGTGCCAGCAGCTTCTACACAGATACGCAGTATTTT.

The V gene is TRBV30, the J gene TRBJ2-7; TRBD1 aligns across 7 bases. V lost 2 bases to trimming and J lost 2 bases; unmatched junction nucleotides: 9. The CDR3 sequence is 15 residues long. CDR1 and CDR2 from the germline V gene are GTSNPN and SVGIG (reference sequence). This CDR3 is CAWSTPETGTYEQYF. CDR3 bases: TGTGCCTGGAGTACCCCCGAGACAGGGACCTACGAGCAGTACTTC.

The chain combines TRBV30 with TRBJ1-1; 9 nucleotides agree with TRBD1. The trim removed 6 bases at V and 4 bases at J, leaving 6 bases unmatched. From germline, CDR1 is GTSNPN and CDR2 SVGIG (reference sequence). This CDR3 has 13 amino acids. The DNA for the CDR3 is TGTGCCTGCGGGGGACAGGGTGGCACTGAAGCTTTCTTT. Protein: CACGGQGGTEAFF.

This rearrangement joins TRBV28 to TRBJ2-7; D perhaps matches TRBD2 (5 bases). With 6 bases removed from V and 1 base from J, the gap between germline ends came to 13 bases. The V gene's germline CDR1 is MDHEN and CDR2 SYDVKM. This CDR3 is 14 amino acids long. This CDR3 reads CASSVAGESYEQYV. CDR3 DNA sequence: TGTGCCAGCAGCGTGGCGGGCGAGTCCTACGAGCAGTACGTC.

Concerning this clone itself: The junction departs from the called germline gene at one end, perhaps through a read error. The gene calls are TRBV25-1 and TRBJ1-2; the match to TRBD1 covers 7 bases. The CDR3 has 13 amino acids. Looked up from germline, CDR1 is MGHDK and CDR2 is SYGVNS. CDR3 sequence reads: CAGSEWTGGGYTF. CDR3 coding DNA: TGTGCCGGCAGTGAGTGGACAGGTGGTGGCTACACCTTC.

The genes are TRBV27 and TRBJ1-2, with TRBD1 as a possible D gene (5 bases). CDR1 is MNHEY and CDR2 is SMNVEV in the germline V gene (reference sequence). Trimming removed 4 bases from V and 6 bases from J, with 9 bases in between. The CDR3 consists of 12 residues. The CDR3 spells CASSSGINGYTF. The CDR3 DNA reads as TGTGCCAGCAGTTCAGGGATCAATGGCTACACCTTC.

For this clone: This specimen includes other DNA sequences encoding the same CDR3. Here the CDR3 reads CASSRSPRTGELFF. In DNA form, the CDR3 reads TGCGCCAGCAGCCGTTCCCCCCGCACCGGGGAGCTGTTTTTT. The V gene is TRBV5-1, the J gene TRBJ2-2; D uncertain. V was trimmed by 4 bases and J by 4 bases, leaving 11 bases between them. Germline V gene data show CDR1 as SGHRS and CDR2 as YFSETQ. CDR3 length: 14 amino acids.

J is TRBJ2-2 and V is TRBV5-5; no definite D call. The V gene lost 2 bases and the J gene lost 5 bases, with 7 bases spanning the gap. The length of the CDR3 is 13 residues. Germline CDR1 reads SGHKS; CDR2 reads YYEKEE (reference sequence). The CDR3 DNA reads as TGTGCCAGCAGCTTTCGAGAAACCGGGGAGCTGTTTTTT. Amino acid sequence: CASSFRETGELFF.

The CDR3 is CASHLGGQGETQYF. Written as DNA, the CDR3 is TGTGCCAGCCACCTAGGGGGCCAGGGGGAGACCCAGTACTTC. The V and J genes are TRBV19 and TRBJ2-5; 7 nucleotides line up with TRBD1. After removal of 9 bases from V and 5 bases from J, the junction contained 12 bases not matched to a gene. Looked up from germline, CDR1 is LNHDA and CDR2 is SQIVND (reference sequence). CDR3 length: 14 residues. Supplemented by reference TRBV19 and TRBJ2-5, the full variable domain reads DGGITQSPKYLFRKEGQNVTLSCEQNLNHDAMYWYRQDPGQGLRLIYYSQIVNDFQKGDIAEGYSVSREKKESFPLTVTSAQKNPTAFYLCASHLGGQGETQYFGPGTRLLVL.

This rearrangement joins TRBV7-9 to TRBJ1-3; D uncertain. V was clipped by 8 bases and J by 0 bases, with 14 bases between them. Germline CDR1 is SEHNR and CDR2 is FQNEAQ (reference sequence). The CDR3 totals 15 residues. In DNA, the CDR3 is TGTGCCAGCCGACTGGTAGCCAACTCTGGAAACACCATATATTTT. Translation: CASRLVANSGNTIYF.

For the CDR3, the DNA is TGTGCCAGCAGCACGAGGACAGGGATCTCAGCTGAAGCTTTCTTT. This translates into CASSTRTGISAEAFF. This sequence joins TRBV5-4 and TRBJ1-1; TRBD1 matches 8 bases. This CDR3 comprises 15 residues. Germline lookup yields CDR1 SGHNT and CDR2 YYREEE (reference sequence). The V gene end was trimmed by 4 bases and the J gene end by 6 bases; junction bases not matched to a gene: 11.

CDR3 coding DNA: TGCAGCGTTGAAGATACGGGGGATGAGCAGTTCTTC. Residues: CSVEDTGDEQFF. The chain recombines TRBV29-1 with TRBJ2-1; a weak D match, TRBD2 (6 bases). This CDR3 is built from 12 residues. The germline V gene has CDR1 SQVTM and CDR2 ANQGSEA. Trimming stripped 0 bases from V and 8 bases from J, with 8 bases between.

This chain uses TRBV11-2 with TRBJ2-5, with 9 bases identical to TRBD1. The J call may not be correct, given that the DNA end is closer to TRBJ2-7. CDR3 length equals 13 residues. Germline-derived CDR1 and CDR2 are SGHAT and FQNNGV. The CDR3 DNA follows: TGTGCCAGCAGCGGGGGACAGGGCTACGAGCAGTACTTC. The encoded protein is CASSGGQGYEQYF.

The rearrangement uses TRBV19 and TRBJ2-6, with TRBD1 matching over 11 bases. V trimming: 6 bases; J trimming: 1 base; junction bases outside the gene matches: 11. The CDR3 runs to 19 residues. CDR1 LNHDA and CDR2 SQIVND come from the germline V gene (reference sequence). CDR3 coding DNA: TGTGCCAGTAGCACCGGACAGGGGGCGAATTGGTCTGGGGCCAACGTCCTGACTTTC. Translation: CASSTGQGANWSGANVLTF.

The chain joins TRBV6-6 to TRBJ1-1; D is uncertain. Per germline, CDR1 MNHNY and CDR2 SVGAGI (reference sequence). The CDR3 spans 14 residues. Trimming shortened V by 4 bases and J by 1 base, and 10 bases separated the two germline ends. CDR3 amino acids: CASSSRVTNTEAFF. The CDR3 DNA reads TGTGCCAGCAGTTCGAGGGTAACGAACACTGAAGCTTTCTTT.

The chain employs TRBV7-7 and TRBJ2-5; tentative D call: TRBD1 (5 bases). The length of the CDR3 is 12 residues. CDR1 SSHAT and CDR2 FNYEAQ come from the germline V gene (reference sequence). As DNA, the CDR3 is TGTGCTACAGGTCTGGCACAAGAGACCCAGTACTTC. Amino acids: CATGLAQETQYF.

The chain employs TRBV28 and TRBJ1-1, with 11 nucleotides matching TRBD1. Germline CDR1 MDHEN, CDR2 SYDVKM. V trimming: 5 bases; J trimming: 3 bases; junction bases outside the gene matches: 2. The CDR3 is 14 residues long. The chain's CDR3 is CASSTGQGDTEAFF. DNA for the CDR3: TGTGCCAGCAGTACGGGACAGGGGGACACTGAAGCTTTCTTT. Filled out from reference TRBV28 and TRBJ1-1, the complete variable domain reads DVKVTQSSRYLVKRTGEKVFLECVQDMDHENMFWYRQDPGLGLRLIYFSYDVKMKEKGDIPEGYSVSREKKERFSLILESASTNQTSMYLCASSTGQGDTEAFFGQGTRLTVV.

The chain carries TRBV18 and TRBJ1-1; D is perhaps TRBD1 (5 bases). Trimming pared 3 bases from V and 4 bases from J, leaving 9 bases between. The germline CDR1 and CDR2 sequences are KGHSH and LQKENI. The CDR3 loop spans 13 amino acids. CDR3 in DNA: TGTGCCAGCTCACCGTTGGGGGGCACTGAAGCTTTCTTT. Translated, it gives CASSPLGGTEAFF.